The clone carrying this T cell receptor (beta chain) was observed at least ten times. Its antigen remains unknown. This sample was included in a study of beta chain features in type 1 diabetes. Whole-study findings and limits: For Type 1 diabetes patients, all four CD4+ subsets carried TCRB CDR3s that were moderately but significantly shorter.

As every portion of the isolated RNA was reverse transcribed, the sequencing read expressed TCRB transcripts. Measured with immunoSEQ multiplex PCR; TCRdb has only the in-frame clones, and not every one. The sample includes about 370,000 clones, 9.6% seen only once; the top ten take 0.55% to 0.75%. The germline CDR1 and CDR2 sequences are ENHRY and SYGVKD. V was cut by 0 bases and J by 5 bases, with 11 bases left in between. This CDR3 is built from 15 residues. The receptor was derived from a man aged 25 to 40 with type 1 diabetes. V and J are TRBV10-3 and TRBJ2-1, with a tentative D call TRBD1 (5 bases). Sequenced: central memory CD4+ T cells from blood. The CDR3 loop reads CAISESILGDNEQFF. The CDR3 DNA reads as TGTGCCATCAGTGAGTCGATTCTAGGGGACAATGAGCAGTTCTTC.